This TCR gamma chain was sequenced for a study of Vδ1+ human thymocytes. As for this clone: Its specificity is not known.

This CDR3 comprises 10 residues. Germline CDR1 EGSTGY, CDR2 YDSYTSSV. The junction had 9 bases not matched to a gene; V was cut back by 3 bases and J by 16 bases. The template was reverse-transcribed extracted RNA. CDR3 amplicons came from multiplex PCR with pooled V-gene forward and constant-region reverse primers. TCRdb ran CATT on the multiplex PCR reads. The data hold about 36,000 gamma-chain clones, with over 20% observed a single time. Study-wide results and caveats: In the thymus, TRG and TRD repertoires looked highly polyclonal with Gaussian CDR3 lengths.

The sample taken for sequencing was Vdelta1+ gamma-delta thymocytes from the thymus. Subset noted: FACS-sorted CD3+ TCRalphabeta- TCRVdelta1+ TCRVdelta2- thymocytes. The J gene is TRGJ1 or TRGJ2, the V gene TRGV4. The sequence was obtained from a girl under three years old who had congenital heart surgery. In DNA form, the CDR3 reads TGTGCCACCTGGGATCCTCTCGGTCTCTTT. This translates into CATWDPLGLF.